By share, the clone carrying this T cell receptor (beta chain) counts as medium-sized (0.01 to 0.1%). In Seattle, patients joined the study during active infection and were tracked longitudinally. The data belong to a study of blood T cell repertoires in COVID-19. Background on the study: The study drew acute and convalescent COVID-19 samples from the United States, Italy and Spain.

In the original analysis: The assay estimated nucleated cells by amplifying reference gene primers. Measured with immunoSEQ multiplex PCR; TCRdb has only the in-frame clones, and not every one. That table gives V, J and clone size, and the DNA gave D and trimming. The table records 160,000 or so clones, around 79% of them present only once. The receptor was derived from a woman between 55 and 75 years old with COVID-19, enrolled during active disease. The material sequenced was peripheral blood.

CDR3 DNA: TGTGCCAGCAGTTACGACGACGGACAGCAAGGAAACACTGAAGCTTTCTTT. Amino acid sequence: CASSYDDGQQGNTEAFF. The chain is built from TRBV6-2 or TRBV6-3 and TRBJ1-1; D possibly corresponds to TRBD1 (6 bases). This CDR3 has 17 amino acids. Looked up from germline, CDR1 is MNHEY and CDR2 is SVGEGT. Trimming left V 2 bases short and J 2 bases short, with 18 bases between.